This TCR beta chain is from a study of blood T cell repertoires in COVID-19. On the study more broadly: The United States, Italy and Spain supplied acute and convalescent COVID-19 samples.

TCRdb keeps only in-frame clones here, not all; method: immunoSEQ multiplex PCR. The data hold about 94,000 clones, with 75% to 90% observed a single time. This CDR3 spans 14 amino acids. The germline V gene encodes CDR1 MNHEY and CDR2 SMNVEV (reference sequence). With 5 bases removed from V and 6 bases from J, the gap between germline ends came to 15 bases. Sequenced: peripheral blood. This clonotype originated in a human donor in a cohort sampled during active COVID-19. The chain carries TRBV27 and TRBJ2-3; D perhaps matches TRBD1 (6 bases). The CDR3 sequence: CASSPRRGRDTQYF. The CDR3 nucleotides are TGTGCCAGCAGTCCACGCAGGGGCCGGGATACGCAGTATTTT.